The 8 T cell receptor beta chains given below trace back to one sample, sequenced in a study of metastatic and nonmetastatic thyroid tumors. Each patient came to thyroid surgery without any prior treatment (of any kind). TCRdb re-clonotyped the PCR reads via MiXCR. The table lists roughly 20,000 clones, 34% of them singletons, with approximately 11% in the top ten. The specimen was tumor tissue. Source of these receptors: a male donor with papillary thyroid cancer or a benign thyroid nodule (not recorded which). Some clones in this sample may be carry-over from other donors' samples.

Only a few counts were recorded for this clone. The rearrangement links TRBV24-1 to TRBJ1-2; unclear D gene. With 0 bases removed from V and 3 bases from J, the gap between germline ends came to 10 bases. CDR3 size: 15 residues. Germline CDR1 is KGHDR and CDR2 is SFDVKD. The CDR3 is CATSDLLGHHYGYTF. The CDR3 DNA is TGTGCCACCAGTGATTTGCTCGGGCATCACTATGGCTACACCTTC.

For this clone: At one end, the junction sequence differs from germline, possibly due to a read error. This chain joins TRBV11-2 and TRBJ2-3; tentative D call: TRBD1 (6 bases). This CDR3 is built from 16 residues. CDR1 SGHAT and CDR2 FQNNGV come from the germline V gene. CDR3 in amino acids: CASSSTRTVGTDKQYF. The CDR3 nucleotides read TGTGCCAGCAGCTCTACCAGGACAGTTGGCACAGATAAGCAGTATTTT.

This chain's CDR3 is CASSVRAGYLSYNEQFF. DNA of the CDR3: TGTGCCAGCAGCGTTAGAGCGGGGTACCTCTCCTACAATGAGCAGTTCTTC. The V call is TRBV9, the J call TRBJ2-1; 7 nucleotides line up with TRBD2. Germline CDR1 and CDR2: SGDLS and YYNGEE. The CDR3 is 17 residues long. Unmatched junction bases numbered 8, after V lost 2 bases and J lost 0 bases.

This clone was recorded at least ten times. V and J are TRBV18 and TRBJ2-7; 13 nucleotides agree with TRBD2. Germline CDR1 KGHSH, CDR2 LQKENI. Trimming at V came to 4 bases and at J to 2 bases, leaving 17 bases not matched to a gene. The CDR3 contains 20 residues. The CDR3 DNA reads TGTGCCAGCTCACTCAAAGGGGGGTCGGGACTAGCGGGACCTACCTACGAGCAGTACTTC. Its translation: CASSLKGGSGLAGPTYEQYF.

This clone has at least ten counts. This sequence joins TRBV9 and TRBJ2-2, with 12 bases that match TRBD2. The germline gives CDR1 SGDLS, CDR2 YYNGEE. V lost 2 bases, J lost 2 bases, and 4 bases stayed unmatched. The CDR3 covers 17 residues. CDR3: CASSVTSGRSNTGELFF. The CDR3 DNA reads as TGTGCCAGCAGCGTCACTAGCGGGAGGTCCAACACCGGGGAGCTGTTTTTT.

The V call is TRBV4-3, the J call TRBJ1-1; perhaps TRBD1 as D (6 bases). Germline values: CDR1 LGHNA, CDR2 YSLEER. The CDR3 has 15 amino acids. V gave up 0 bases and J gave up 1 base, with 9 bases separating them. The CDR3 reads CASSQDTGQNTEAFF. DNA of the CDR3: TGCGCCAGCAGCCAAGATACGGGACAGAACACTGAAGCTTTCTTT.

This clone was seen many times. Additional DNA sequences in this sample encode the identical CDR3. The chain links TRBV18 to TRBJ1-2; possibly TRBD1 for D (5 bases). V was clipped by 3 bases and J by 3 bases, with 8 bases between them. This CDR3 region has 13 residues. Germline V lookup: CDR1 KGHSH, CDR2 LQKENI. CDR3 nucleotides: TGTGCCAGCTCACCCGGGACGGACTATGGCTACACCTTC. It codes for CASSPGTDYGYTF.

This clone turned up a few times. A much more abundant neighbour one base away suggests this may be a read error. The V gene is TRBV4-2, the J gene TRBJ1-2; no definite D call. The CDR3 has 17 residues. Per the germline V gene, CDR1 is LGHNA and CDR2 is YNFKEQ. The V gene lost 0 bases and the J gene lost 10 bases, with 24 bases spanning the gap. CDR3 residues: CASSQDRVGGTLQVYTF. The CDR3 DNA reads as TGTGCCAGCAGCCAAGATCGGGTCGGCGGTACCTTGCAGGTCTACACCTTC.